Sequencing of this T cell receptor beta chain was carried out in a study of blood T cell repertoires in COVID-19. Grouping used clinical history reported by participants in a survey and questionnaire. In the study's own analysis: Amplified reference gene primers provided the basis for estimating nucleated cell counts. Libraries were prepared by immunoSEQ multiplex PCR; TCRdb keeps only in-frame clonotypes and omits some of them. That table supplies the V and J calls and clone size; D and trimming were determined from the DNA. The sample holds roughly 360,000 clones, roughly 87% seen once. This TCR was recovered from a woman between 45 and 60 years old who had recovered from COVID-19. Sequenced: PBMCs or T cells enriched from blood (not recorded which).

CDR3 amino acids: CASSFGPAGDILQYF. DNA for the CDR3: TGTGCCAGCAGCTTCGGACCAGCGGGGGATATTCTTCAGTACTTC. The chain employs TRBV7-2 and TRBJ2-4; 8 nucleotides match TRBD2. J gave up 11 bases and V 3 bases, and 12 bases lay outside the gene matches. The CDR3 sequence is 15 residues long. Germline CDR1 reads SGHTA; CDR2 reads FQGNSA.